The 13 T cell receptor beta chains below come from one sample, sequenced in a study of T cells after yellow fever vaccination. TCRdb reanalysed the 5' RACE reads using MiXCR and keeps one entry per CDR3 protein. The sample lists about 300,000 distinct CDR3 sequences, around 7% seen once, with roughly a sixth in the top ten. Sequenced here: PBMCs, sampled roughly 45 days after the first yellow fever vaccination. These TCRs come from a man aged 18 to 35 who received the YFV17D yellow fever vaccine.

The chain combines TRBV5-4 with TRBJ2-5, with a tentative D call TRBD1 (6 bases). Per germline, CDR1 SGHNT and CDR2 YYREEE (reference sequence). V lost 4 bases, J lost 2 bases, and 15 bases lay in between. The CDR3 totals 15 residues. The CDR3 nucleotides read TGTGCCAGCAGCCAACCGGGACAAAGACAAGAGACCCAGTACTTC. Encoded protein: CASSQPGQRQETQYF.

The table lists this clonotype with many counts. V gene TRBV20-1 combines with J gene TRBJ1-2; D is uncertain. V lost 0 bases, J lost 4 bases, and 9 bases lay in between. The CDR3 consists of 13 residues. Germline CDR1 reads DFQATT; CDR2 reads SNEGSKA (reference sequence). The CDR3 DNA sequence: TGCAGTGCTAGAGAGGGCAGGCGCTATGGCTACACCTTC. Amino acid sequence: CSAREGRRYGYTF.

This clonotype was counted a few times. This chain links TRBV4-3 with TRBJ2-1; D gene ambiguous. The CDR3 has 13 amino acids. Trimming left V 0 bases short and J 10 bases short, with 10 bases between. The germline V gene encodes CDR1 LGHNA and CDR2 YSLEER. CDR3 coding DNA: TGCGCCAGCAGCCAAGATACGACGGTGGAGCAGTTCTTC. Translating it yields CASSQDTTVEQFF.

The chain employs TRBV12-3 or TRBV12-4 and TRBJ1-2, with TRBD1 matching over 7 bases. V shed 5 bases and J 4 bases; nucleotides not matched to a gene: 7. The CDR3 has 14 residues. CDR3 in amino acids: CASSRPGQFYGYTF. For the CDR3, the DNA is TGTGCCAGCAGTCGCCCGGGACAGTTCTATGGCTACACCTTC.

This clonotype was detected only a few times. The rearrangement joins TRBV27 to TRBJ1-5; the match to TRBD1 covers 9 bases. The V gene end was trimmed by 6 bases and the J gene end by 11 bases; junction bases not matched to a gene: 5. CDR1 is MNHEY, CDR2 SMNVEV, per germline (reference sequence). The CDR3 length is 12 residues. This chain's CDR3 is CASRTGGRAQHF. The CDR3 coding sequence is TGTGCCAGCAGGACAGGGGGGAGGGCCCAGCATTTT.

This clonotype has at least ten counts. The chain uses TRBV11-2 and TRBJ2-5, with TRBD2 identical over 7 bases. Germline V gives CDR1 SGHAT, CDR2 FQNNGV. J was trimmed by 1 base and V by 5 bases; bases with no gene match: 7. The CDR3 sequence is 15 residues long. The CDR3 DNA reads as TGTGCCAGCAGCCTTCTCGGGGGGTCCCAAGAGACCCAGTACTTC. It translates to CASSLLGGSQETQYF. Combining the CDR3 with reference TRBV11-2 and TRBJ2-5 gives the whole variable domain EAGVAQSPRYKIIEKRQSVAFWCNPISGHATLYWYQQILGQGPKLLIQFQNNGVVDDSQLPKDRFSAERLKGVDSTLKIQPAKLEDSAVYLCASSLLGGSQETQYFGPGTRLLVL.

This clonotype was recorded many times. The J gene is TRBJ2-5, the V gene TRBV28, with 8 nucleotides matching TRBD2. The junction had 8 bases not matched to a gene; V was cut back by 6 bases and J by 2 bases. The germline V gene encodes CDR1 MDHEN and CDR2 SYDVKM. This CDR3 comprises 15 residues. The CDR3 protein is CASSPGGRRQETQYF. The CDR3 DNA reads as TGTGCCAGCAGCCCCGGCGGGAGGAGGCAAGAGACCCAGTACTTC.

The chain has TRBV29-1 and TRBJ2-7; TRBD1 might be the D (5 bases). Per germline, CDR1 SQVTM and CDR2 ANQGSEA. The CDR3 spans 12 residues. Trimming took off 1 base at V and 4 bases at J, with 8 bases between the two ends. The CDR3 here is CSVEAQGYEQYF. Here the CDR3 DNA reads TGCAGCGTTGAAGCTCAGGGTTACGAGCAGTACTTC.

This clonotype was counted only a few times. The V call is TRBV9, the J call TRBJ2-3, with a possible D match to TRBD2 (7 bases). Germline V gene lookup returns CDR1 SGDLS and CDR2 YYNGEE. Trimming took 4 bases from V and 5 from J, leaving 17 bases between them. CDR3 length equals 15 residues. The chain's CDR3 is CASSRMGGRGDTQYF. The CDR3 DNA follows: TGTGCCAGCAGCCGGATGGGGGGGCGCGGAGATACGCAGTATTTT.

This clonotype was seen more than once but under ten times. This chain connects TRBV7-2 to TRBJ2-5; TRBD2 might be the D (6 bases). This CDR3 is built from 13 residues. Trimming shortened V by 5 bases and J by 4 bases, and 11 bases separated the two germline ends. CDR1 is SGHTA and CDR2 is FQGNSA in the germline V gene. CDR3 in DNA: TGTGCCAGCAGCCCCGGGACTCTAGAGACCCAGTACTTC. It is translated as CASSPGTLETQYF. Full variable domain (rest looked up from reference TRBV7-2 and TRBJ2-5): GAGVSQSPSNKVTEKGKDVELRCDPISGHTALYWYRQSLGQGLEFLIYFQGNSAPDKSGLPSDRFSAERTGGSVSTLTIQRTQQEDSAVYLCASSPGTLETQYFGPGTRLLVL.

The chain recombines TRBV19 with TRBJ1-4; no definite D call. The CDR3 is 14 residues long. V gave up 4 bases and J gave up 6 bases, with 12 bases separating them. Germline lookup yields CDR1 LNHDA and CDR2 SQIVND (reference sequence). CDR3 sequence (DNA): TGTGCCAGTAGTACGGACCGACGGGATGAAAAACTGTTTTTT. Protein sequence: CASSTDRRDEKLFF.

At least ten counts were recorded for this clonotype. The chain carries TRBV5-1 and TRBJ2-1; TRBD2 matches 7 bases. The CDR3 length is 17 residues. With V trimmed by 4 bases and J by 0 bases, 10 bases remained unmatched. CDR1 SGHRS and CDR2 YFSETQ come from the germline V gene. Written as DNA, the CDR3 is TGCGCCAGCAGCCCGAGTAGAGCGGGGCCCTCCTACAATGAGCAGTTCTTC. It encodes CASSPSRAGPSYNEQFF.

This clonotype showed up just a few times. CDR3 protein: CAISGGQPTDTQYF. CDR3 sequence (DNA): TGTGCCATCAGTGGGGGGCAGCCCACAGATACGCAGTATTTT. The genes are TRBV10-3 and TRBJ2-3, with D maybe TRBD1 (6 bases). The CDR3 sequence is 14 residues long. V lost 4 bases and J 2 bases, leaving 10 bases between the germline ends. Per the germline V gene, CDR1 is ENHRY and CDR2 is SYGVKD.